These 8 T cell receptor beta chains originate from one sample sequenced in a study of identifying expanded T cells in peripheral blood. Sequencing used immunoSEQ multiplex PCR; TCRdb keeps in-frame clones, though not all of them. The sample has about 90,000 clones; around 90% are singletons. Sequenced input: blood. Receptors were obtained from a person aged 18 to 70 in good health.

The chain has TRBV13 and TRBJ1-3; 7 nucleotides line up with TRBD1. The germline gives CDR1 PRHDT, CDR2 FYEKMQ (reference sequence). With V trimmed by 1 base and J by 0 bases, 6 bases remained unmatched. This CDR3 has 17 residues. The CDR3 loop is CASSLEGQSPSGNTIYF. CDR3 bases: TGTGCCAGCAGCTTAGAGGGACAGTCCCCCTCTGGAAACACCATATATTTT. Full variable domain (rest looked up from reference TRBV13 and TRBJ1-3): AAGVIQSPRHLIKEKRETATLKCYPIPRHDTVYWYQQGPGQDPQFLISFYEKMQSDKGSIPDRFSAQQFSDYHSELNMSSLELGDSALYFCASSLEGQSPSGNTIYFGEGSWLTVV.

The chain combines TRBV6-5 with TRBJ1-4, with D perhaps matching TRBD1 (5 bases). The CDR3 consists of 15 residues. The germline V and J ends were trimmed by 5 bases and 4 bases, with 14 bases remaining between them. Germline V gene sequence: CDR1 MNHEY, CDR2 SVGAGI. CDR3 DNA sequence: TGTGCCAGCAGTCCAAACGAGGGGATTAATGAAAAACTGTTTTTT. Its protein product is CASSPNEGINEKLFF.

This CDR3 is CASSQKGQGLPEQYF. CDR3 DNA: TGTGCCAGCAGCCAAAAGGGACAGGGACTTCCCGAGCAGTACTTC. The J gene is TRBJ2-7, the V gene TRBV4-2, with TRBD1 matching 9 bases. CDR1 and CDR2 from the germline V gene are LGHNA and YNFKEQ. The CDR3 sequence is 15 residues long. Unmatched junction bases numbered 8, after V lost 2 bases and J lost 6 bases.

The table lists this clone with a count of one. The CDR3 DNA reads TGTGCCAGCAGCTTGAACCCGGGACATAATAATGAAAAACTGTTTTTT. The encoded protein is CASSLNPGHNNEKLFF. This rearrangement joins TRBV7-8 to TRBJ1-4; D might be TRBD1 (6 bases). The V gene lost 3 bases and the J gene lost 4 bases, with 15 bases spanning the gap. Per the germline V gene, CDR1 is SGHVS and CDR2 is FQNEAQ. The CDR3 spans 16 residues.

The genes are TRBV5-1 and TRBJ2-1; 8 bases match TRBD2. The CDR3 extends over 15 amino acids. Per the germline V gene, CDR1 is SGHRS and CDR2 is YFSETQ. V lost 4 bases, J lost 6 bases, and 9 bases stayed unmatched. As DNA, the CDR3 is TGCGCCAGCAGCCAGGGACTAGTATCGGGCAATGAGCAGTTCTTC. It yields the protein CASSQGLVSGNEQFF.

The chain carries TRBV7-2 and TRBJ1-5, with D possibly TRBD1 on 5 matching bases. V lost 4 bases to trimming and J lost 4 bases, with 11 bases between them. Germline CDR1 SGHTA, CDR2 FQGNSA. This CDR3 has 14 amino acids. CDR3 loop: CASSSQGRNQPQHF. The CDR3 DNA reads TGTGCCAGCAGCTCCCAGGGTAGGAATCAGCCCCAGCATTTT.

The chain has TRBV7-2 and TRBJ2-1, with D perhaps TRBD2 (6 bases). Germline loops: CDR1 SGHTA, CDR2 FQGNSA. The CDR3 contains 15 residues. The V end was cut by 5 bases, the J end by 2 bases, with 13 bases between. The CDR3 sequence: CASSPEGRTYNEQFF. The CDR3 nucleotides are TGTGCCAGCAGCCCGGAGGGACGGACCTACAATGAGCAGTTCTTC.

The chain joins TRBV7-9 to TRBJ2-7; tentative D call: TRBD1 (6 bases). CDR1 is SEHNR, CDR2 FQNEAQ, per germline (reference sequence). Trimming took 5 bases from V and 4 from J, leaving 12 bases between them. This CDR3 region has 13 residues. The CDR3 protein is CASSPGTYYEQYF. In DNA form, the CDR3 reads TGTGCCAGCAGCCCCGGGACATATTACGAGCAGTACTTC.